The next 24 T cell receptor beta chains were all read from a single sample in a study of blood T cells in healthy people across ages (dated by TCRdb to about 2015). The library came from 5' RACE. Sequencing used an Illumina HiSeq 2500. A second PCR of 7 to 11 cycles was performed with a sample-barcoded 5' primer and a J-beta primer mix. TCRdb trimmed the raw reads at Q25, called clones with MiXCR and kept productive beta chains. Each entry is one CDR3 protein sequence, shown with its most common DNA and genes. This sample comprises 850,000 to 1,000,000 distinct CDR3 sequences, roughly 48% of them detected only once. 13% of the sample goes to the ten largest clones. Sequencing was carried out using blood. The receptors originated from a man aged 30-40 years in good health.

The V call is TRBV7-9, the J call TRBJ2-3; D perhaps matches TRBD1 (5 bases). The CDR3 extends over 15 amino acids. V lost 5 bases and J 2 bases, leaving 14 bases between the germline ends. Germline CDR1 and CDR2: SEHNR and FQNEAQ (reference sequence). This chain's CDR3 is CASSHQDTLTDTQYF. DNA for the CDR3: TGTGCCAGCAGCCACCAGGACACCCTCACAGATACGCAGTATTTT.

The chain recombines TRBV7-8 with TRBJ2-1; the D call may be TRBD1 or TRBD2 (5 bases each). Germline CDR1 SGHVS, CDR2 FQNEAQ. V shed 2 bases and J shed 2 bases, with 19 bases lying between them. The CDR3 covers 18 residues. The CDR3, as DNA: TGTGCCAGCAGCTTATTCTTTGGGGTGGGGGATACCTACAATGAGCAGTTCTTC. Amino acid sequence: CASSLFFGVGDTYNEQFF.

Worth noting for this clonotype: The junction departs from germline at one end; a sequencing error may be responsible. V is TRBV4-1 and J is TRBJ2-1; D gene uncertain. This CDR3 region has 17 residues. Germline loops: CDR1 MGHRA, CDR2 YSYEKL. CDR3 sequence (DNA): TGCGCCAGCAGCCGCACCGGAACACCGAGCTCCTACAATGAGCGGTTCTTC. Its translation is CASSRTGTPSSYNERFF.

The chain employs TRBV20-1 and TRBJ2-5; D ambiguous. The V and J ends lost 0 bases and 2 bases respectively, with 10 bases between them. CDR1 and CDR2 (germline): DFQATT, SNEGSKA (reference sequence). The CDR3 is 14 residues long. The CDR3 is CSARDRRHQETQYF. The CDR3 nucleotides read TGCAGTGCTAGAGATCGACGGCATCAAGAGACCCAGTACTTC.

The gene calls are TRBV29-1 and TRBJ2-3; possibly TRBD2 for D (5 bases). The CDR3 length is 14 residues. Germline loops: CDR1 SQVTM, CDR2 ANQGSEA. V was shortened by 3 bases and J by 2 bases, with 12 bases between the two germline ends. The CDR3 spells CSVDVAQPTDTQYF. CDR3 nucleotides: TGCAGCGTTGACGTAGCGCAGCCCACAGATACGCAGTATTTT.

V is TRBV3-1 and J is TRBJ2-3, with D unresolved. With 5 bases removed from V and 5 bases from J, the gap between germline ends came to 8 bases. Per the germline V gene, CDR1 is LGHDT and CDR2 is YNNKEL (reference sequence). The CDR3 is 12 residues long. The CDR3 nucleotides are TGTGCCAGCAGCACTACAAGAGATACGCAGTATTTT. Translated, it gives CASSTTRDTQYF.

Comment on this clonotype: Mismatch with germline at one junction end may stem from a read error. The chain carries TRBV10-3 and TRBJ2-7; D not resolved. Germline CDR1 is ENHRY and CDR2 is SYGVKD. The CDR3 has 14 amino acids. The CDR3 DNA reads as TGTGCCATCAGTGAGTCGAACCGGACGTACGGGCAGTACTTC. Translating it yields CAISESNRTYGQYF.

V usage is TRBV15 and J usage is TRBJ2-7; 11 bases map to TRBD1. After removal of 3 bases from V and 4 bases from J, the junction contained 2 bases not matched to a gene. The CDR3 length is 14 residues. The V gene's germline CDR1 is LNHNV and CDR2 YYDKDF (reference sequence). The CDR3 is CATSSRDRGYEQYF. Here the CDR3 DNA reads TGTGCCACCAGCAGTCGGGACAGGGGGTACGAGCAGTACTTC.

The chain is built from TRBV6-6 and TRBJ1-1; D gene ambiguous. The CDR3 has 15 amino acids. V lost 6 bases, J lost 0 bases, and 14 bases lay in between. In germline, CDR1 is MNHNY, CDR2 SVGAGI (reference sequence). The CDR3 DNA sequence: TGTGCCAGCAGCCGCGAAAGGATAATGAACACTGAAGCTTTCTTT. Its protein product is CASSRERIMNTEAFF.

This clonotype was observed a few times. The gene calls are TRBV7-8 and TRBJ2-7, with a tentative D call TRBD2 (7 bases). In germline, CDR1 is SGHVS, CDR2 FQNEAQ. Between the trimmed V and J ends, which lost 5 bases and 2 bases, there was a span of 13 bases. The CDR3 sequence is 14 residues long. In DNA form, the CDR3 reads TGTGCCAGCAGCCCAGCGGGACAAACCTACGAGCAGTACTTC. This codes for CASSPAGQTYEQYF.

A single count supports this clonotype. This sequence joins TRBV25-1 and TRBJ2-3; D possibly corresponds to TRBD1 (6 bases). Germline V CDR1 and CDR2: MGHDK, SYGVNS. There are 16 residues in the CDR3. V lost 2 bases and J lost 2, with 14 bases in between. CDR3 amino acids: CASSEPAGAYTDTQYF. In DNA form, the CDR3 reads TGTGCCAGCAGTGAACCGGCAGGGGCATACACAGATACGCAGTATTTT.

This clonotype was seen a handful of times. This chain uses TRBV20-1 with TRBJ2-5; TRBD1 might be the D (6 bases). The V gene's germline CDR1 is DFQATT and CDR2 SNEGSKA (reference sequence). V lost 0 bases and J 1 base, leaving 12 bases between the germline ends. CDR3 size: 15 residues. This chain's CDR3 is CSARDRGTIQETQYF. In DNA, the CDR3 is TGCAGTGCTAGAGATAGGGGGACAATCCAAGAGACCCAGTACTTC.

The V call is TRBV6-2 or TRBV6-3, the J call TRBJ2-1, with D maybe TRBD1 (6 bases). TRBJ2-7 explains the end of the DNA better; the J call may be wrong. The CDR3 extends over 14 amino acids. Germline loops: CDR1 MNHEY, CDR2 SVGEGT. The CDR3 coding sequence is TGTGCCAGCAGCAGGGGAACCTCCTACAATGAGCAGTACTTC. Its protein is CASSRGTSYNEQYF.

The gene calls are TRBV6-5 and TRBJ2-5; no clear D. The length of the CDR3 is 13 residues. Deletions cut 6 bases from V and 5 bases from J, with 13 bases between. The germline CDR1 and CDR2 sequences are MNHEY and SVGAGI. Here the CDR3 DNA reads TGTGCCAGCAGCCGACCGACTGTCGAGACCCAGTACTTC. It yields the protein CASSRPTVETQYF.

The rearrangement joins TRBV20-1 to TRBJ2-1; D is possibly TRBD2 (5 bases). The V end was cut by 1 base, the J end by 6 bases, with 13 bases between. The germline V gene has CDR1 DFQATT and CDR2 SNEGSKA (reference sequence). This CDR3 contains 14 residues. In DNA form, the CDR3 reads TGCAGTGCTAGAGGTCAGCGGAACTTCAATGAGCAGTTCTTC. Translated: CSARGQRNFNEQFF.

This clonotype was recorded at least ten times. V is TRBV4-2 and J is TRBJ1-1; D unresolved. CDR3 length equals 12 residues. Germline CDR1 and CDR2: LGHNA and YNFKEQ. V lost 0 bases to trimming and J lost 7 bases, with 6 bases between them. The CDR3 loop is CASSQDHHEAFF. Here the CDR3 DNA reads TGTGCCAGCAGCCAAGATCACCATGAAGCTTTCTTT.

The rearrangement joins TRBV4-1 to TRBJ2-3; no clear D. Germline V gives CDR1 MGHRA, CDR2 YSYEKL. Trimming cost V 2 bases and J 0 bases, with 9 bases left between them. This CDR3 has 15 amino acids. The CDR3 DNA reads TGCGCCAGCAGCCAAACTACCCCTAGCACAGATACGCAGTATTTT. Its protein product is CASSQTTPSTDTQYF.

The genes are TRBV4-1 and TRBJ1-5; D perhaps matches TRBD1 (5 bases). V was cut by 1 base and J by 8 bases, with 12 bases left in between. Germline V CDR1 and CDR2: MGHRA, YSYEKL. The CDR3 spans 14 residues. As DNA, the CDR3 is TGCGCCAGCAGCCAAGCCCCTGGGGGTGAGCCCCAGCATTTT. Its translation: CASSQAPGGEPQHF.

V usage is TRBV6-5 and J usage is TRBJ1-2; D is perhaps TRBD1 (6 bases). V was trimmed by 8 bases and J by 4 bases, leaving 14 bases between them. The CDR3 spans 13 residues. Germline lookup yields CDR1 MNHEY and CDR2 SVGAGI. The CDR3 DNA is TGTGCCAGCGCCCCAGGACAGTTCTATGGCTACACCTTC. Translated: CASAPGQFYGYTF.

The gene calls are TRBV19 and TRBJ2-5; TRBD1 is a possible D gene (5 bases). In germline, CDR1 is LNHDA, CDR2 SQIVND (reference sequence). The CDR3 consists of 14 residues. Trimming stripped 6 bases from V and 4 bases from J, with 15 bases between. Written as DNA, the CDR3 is TGTGCCAGTAGAGCAGGGTTATCAACAGAGACCCAGTACTTC. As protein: CASRAGLSTETQYF.

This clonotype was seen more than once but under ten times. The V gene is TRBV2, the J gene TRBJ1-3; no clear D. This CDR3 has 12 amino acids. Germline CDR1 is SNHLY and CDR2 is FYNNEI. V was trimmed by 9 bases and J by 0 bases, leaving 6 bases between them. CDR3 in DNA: TGTGCCAGTCGGAGCTCTGGAAACACCATATATTTT. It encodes CASRSSGNTIYF.

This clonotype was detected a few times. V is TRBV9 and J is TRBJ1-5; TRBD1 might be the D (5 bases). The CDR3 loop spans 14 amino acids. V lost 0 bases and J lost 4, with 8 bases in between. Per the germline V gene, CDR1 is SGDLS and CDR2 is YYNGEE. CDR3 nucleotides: TGTGCCAGCAGCGTAGGGGCAGGGAATCAGCCCCAGCATTTT. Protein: CASSVGAGNQPQHF.

The CDR3 here is CASNGERDTQYF. The CDR3 DNA reads as TGTGCCAGCAACGGGGAGAGAGATACGCAGTATTTT. This chain links TRBV28 with TRBJ2-3, with D maybe TRBD2 (5 bases). This CDR3 spans 12 amino acids. V lost 7 bases to trimming and J lost 5 bases, with 10 bases between them. The V gene's germline CDR1 is MDHEN and CDR2 SYDVKM.

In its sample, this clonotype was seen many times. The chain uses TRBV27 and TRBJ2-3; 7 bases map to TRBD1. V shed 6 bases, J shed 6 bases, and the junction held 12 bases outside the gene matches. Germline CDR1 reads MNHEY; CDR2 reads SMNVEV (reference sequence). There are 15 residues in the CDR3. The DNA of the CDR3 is TGTGCCAGCAGCCCGACAGGGTTCGGTGGGGATACGCAGTATTTT. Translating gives CASSPTGFGGDTQYF.